These T cell receptor beta chains were read from a single sample in a study of blood T cell repertoires in COVID-19. Sequencing used immunoSEQ multiplex PCR; TCRdb keeps in-frame clones, though not all of them. The sample records under 200,000 clones, about four fifths being singletons. What was sequenced was peripheral blood. These receptors were obtained from a human donor with acute or convalescent COVID-19. The donor label of this sample is uncertain. The CDR3 runs from the conserved cysteine through the conserved F or W. A D gene is named only where the DNA matches it firmly. Some rows mark clone size as missing; the rest say once, few, many or name a class of expanded clone.

d_call: TRBD1; j_call: TRBJ1-1; clone_size: .; v_call: TRBV5-6; cdr3_nt: TGTGCCAGCAGCCCCGGGAGACAGGGGAACACTGAAGCTTTCTTT; cdr3_aa: CASSPGRQGNTEAFF
d_call: .; j_call: TRBJ2-1; clone_size: .; v_call: TRBV5-8; cdr3_nt: TGTGCCAGCAGCTTGTCGGCCGGGACAACATACAATGAGCAGTTCTTC; cdr3_aa: CASSLSAGTTYNEQFF
d_call: TRBD1; j_call: TRBJ1-2; clone_size: once; v_call: TRBV6-6; cdr3_nt: TGTGCCAGCAGTTACTCGATACAGGGGGGCTATGGCTACACCTTC; cdr3_aa: CASSYSIQGGYGYTF
d_call: TRBD1; j_call: TRBJ1-3; clone_size: .; v_call: TRBV19; cdr3_nt: TGTGCCAGTGGGGCTAGACAGGGTCGCGACACCATATATTTT; cdr3_aa: CASGARQGRDTIYF
d_call: TRBD1; j_call: TRBJ2-7; clone_size: .; v_call: TRBV13; cdr3_nt: TGTGCCAGCAGCGCTCGGACAGGGGGCTATAGCGAGCAGTACTTC; cdr3_aa: CASSARTGGYSEQYF
d_call: .; j_call: TRBJ1-5; clone_size: .; v_call: TRBV27; cdr3_nt: TGTGCCAGCAGTGTAGGGGTTTTACAGCCCCAGCATTTT; cdr3_aa: CASSVGVLQPQHF
d_call: TRBD1; j_call: TRBJ1-6; clone_size: .; v_call: TRBV5-1; cdr3_nt: TGCGCCAGCAGCTTGTCGGGACAGGGACGATCACCCCTCCACTTT; cdr3_aa: CASSLSGQGRSPLHF
d_call: .; j_call: TRBJ2-3; clone_size: .; v_call: TRBV30; cdr3_nt: TGTGCCTGGAGGCTAGGCGCAGGGGATGTGCATACGCAGTATTTT; cdr3_aa: CAWRLGAGDVHTQYF
d_call: TRBD1; j_call: TRBJ1-5; clone_size: .; v_call: TRBV4-1; cdr3_nt: TGCGCCAGCAGCCCGGGACAGGGGTCTCAGCCCCAGCATTTT; cdr3_aa: CASSPGQGSQPQHF
d_call: .; j_call: TRBJ1-3; clone_size: .; v_call: TRBV6-5; cdr3_nt: TGTGCCACCTGGCCTCAGGGTGGTGGAAACACCATATATTTT; cdr3_aa: CATWPQGGGNTIYF
d_call: TRBD1; j_call: TRBJ2-3; clone_size: .; v_call: TRBV5-5; cdr3_nt: TGTGCCAGCAGCTTGGGGACAGGAGTCACAGATACGCAGTATTTT; cdr3_aa: CASSLGTGVTDTQYF
d_call: TRBD1; j_call: TRBJ2-7; clone_size: .; v_call: TRBV7-2; cdr3_nt: TGTGCCAGCAGCCTTGGACCAGGGGGCTCCTACGAGCAGTACTTC; cdr3_aa: CASSLGPGGSYEQYF
d_call: .; j_call: TRBJ2-2; clone_size: .; v_call: TRBV18; cdr3_nt: TGTGCCAGCTCAAATGGACTAAATCTTAGCGGGGAGCTGTTTTTT; cdr3_aa: CASSNGLNLSGELFF
d_call: .; j_call: TRBJ1-4; clone_size: .; v_call: TRBV10-1; cdr3_nt: TGCGCCAGGATTTCGGGGGGGCGAATGGATGAAAAACTGTTTTTT; cdr3_aa: CARISGGRMDEKLFF
d_call: .; j_call: TRBJ1-3; clone_size: .; v_call: TRBV2; cdr3_nt: TGTGCCAGCAGGAGCAGAAACACCATATATTTT; cdr3_aa: CASRSRNTIYF
d_call: TRBD2; j_call: TRBJ2-7; clone_size: few; v_call: TRBV5-6; cdr3_nt: TGTGCCAGCAGCTGGGGACTAGCGGGAAACGAGCAGTACTTC; cdr3_aa: CASSWGLAGNEQYF
d_call: .; j_call: TRBJ1-5; clone_size: .; v_call: TRBV3-1/TRBV3-2; cdr3_nt: TGTGCCAGCAGCCAAGATCTTAGAGGGGGGGGGAATCAGCCCCAGCATTTT; cdr3_aa: CASSQDLRGGGNQPQHF
d_call: TRBD1; j_call: TRBJ1-6; clone_size: .; v_call: TRBV11-2; cdr3_nt: TGTGCCAGCAGACCCACAGGGGTGGGTTCACCCCTCCACTTT; cdr3_aa: CASRPTGVGSPLHF
d_call: TRBD1; j_call: TRBJ1-3; clone_size: once; v_call: TRBV6-5; cdr3_nt: TGTGCCAGCAGCCGGACAGGGGAAAACACCATATATTTT; cdr3_aa: CASSRTGENTIYF